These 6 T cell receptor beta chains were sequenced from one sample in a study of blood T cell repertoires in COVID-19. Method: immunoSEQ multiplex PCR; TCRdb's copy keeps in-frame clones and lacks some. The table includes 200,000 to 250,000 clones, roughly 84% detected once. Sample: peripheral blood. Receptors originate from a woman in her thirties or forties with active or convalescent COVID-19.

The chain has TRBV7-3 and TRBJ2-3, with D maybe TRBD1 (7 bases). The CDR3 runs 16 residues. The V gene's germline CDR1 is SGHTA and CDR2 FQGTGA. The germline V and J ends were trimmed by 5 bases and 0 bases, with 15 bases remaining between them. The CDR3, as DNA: TGTGCCAGCAGCCAGATTCAGGGGGGTAGCACAGATACGCAGTATTTT. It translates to CASSQIQGGSTDTQYF.

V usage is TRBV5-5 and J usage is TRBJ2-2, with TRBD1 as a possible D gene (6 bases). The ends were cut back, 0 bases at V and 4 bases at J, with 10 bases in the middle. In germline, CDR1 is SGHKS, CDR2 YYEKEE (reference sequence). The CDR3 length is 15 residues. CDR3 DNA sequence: TGTGCCAGCAGCTTGGTATTGGGGGCCACCGGGGAGCTGTTTTTT. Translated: CASSLVLGATGELFF.

The DNA of the CDR3 is TGTGCCAGCAGCCAAGGCCTAGCGCTCTACGAGCAGTACGTC. It translates to CASSQGLALYEQYV. This chain joins TRBV3-1 (or the pseudogene TRBV3-2) and TRBJ2-7; tentative D call: TRBD2 (6 bases). Trimming took 1 base from V and 3 from J, leaving 10 bases between them. The CDR3 totals 14 residues. Per germline, CDR1 LGHDT and CDR2 YNNKEL (reference sequence).

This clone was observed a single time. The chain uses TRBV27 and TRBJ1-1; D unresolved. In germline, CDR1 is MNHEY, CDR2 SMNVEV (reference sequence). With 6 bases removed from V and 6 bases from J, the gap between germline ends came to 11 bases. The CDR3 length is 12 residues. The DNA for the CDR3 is TGTGCCAGCAGCCACGGAGTTCCTGAAGCTTTCTTT. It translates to CASSHGVPEAFF.

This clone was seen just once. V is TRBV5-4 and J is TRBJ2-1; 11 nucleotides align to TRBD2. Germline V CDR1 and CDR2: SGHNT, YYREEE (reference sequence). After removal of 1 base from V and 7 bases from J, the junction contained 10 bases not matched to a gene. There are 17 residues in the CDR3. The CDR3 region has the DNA TGTGCCAGCAGCTTGTTTAGCGGGGGGGCCTTTTCGAATGAGCAGTTCTTC. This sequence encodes CASSLFSGGAFSNEQFF.

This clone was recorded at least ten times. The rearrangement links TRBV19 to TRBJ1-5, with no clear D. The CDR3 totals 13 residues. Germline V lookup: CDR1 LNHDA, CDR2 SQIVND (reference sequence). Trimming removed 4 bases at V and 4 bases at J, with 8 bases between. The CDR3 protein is CASSTTSNQPQHF. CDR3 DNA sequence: TGTGCCAGTAGTACTACCTCGAATCAGCCCCAGCATTTT.